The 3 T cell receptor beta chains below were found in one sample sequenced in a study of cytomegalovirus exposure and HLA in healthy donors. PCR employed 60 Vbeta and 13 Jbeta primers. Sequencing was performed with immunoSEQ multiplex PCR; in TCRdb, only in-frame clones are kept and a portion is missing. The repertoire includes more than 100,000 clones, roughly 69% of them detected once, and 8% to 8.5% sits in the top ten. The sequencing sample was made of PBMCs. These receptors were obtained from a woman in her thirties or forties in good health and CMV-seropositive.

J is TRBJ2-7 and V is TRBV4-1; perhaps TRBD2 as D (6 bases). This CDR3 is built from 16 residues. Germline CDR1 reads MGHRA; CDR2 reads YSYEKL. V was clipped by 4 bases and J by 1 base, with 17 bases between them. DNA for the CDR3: TGCGCCAGCAGCCCACACCTCGCGGGGTCTTCCTACGAGCAGTACTTC. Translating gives CASSPHLAGSSYEQYF.

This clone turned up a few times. The CDR3: CASSRTSGVAEQYF. The DNA for the CDR3 is TGTGCCAGCAGCCGTACTAGCGGGGTAGCCGAGCAGTACTTC. The V and J genes are TRBV7-2 and TRBJ2-7; 10 nucleotides line up with TRBD2. This CDR3 has 14 residues. J lost 6 bases, V lost 5 bases, and 7 bases had no gene match. Germline CDR1 reads SGHTA; CDR2 reads FQGNSA. Based on the CDR3 plus reference TRBV7-2 and TRBJ2-7, the full variable domain is GAGVSQSPSNKVTEKGKDVELRCDPISGHTALYWYRQSLGQGLEFLIYFQGNSAPDKSGLPSDRFSAERTGGSVSTLTIQRTQQEDSAVYLCASSRTSGVAEQYFGPGTRLTVT.

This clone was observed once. The CDR3 loop is CASSLGQGVYGYTF. The CDR3 DNA sequence: TGCGCCAGCAGCTTGGGACAGGGGGTCTATGGCTACACCTTC. The rearrangement links TRBV5-1 to TRBJ1-2; 9 nucleotides line up with TRBD1. From germline, CDR1 is SGHRS and CDR2 YFSETQ. The ends lost 0 bases at V and 4 bases at J; junction bases unmatched: 1. CDR3 size: 14 residues. Together with reference TRBV5-1 and TRBJ1-2, the CDR3 gives the full variable domain: KAGVTQTPRYLIKTRGQQVTLSCSPISGHRSVSWYQQTPGQGLQFLFEYFSETQRNKGNFPGRFSGRQFSNSRSEMNVSTLELGDSALYLCASSLGQGVYGYTFGSGTRLTVV.